This T cell receptor beta chain was sequenced for a study of blood T cell repertoires in COVID-19. Background on the study: The study drew acute and convalescent COVID-19 samples from the United States, Italy and Spain. T cells, B-cell-depleted T cells, or PBMCs supplied cDNA or gDNA.

The CDR3 extends over 16 amino acids. How the authors handled the data: Reference gene primer amplification gave estimated nucleated cell counts. Sequencing used immunoSEQ multiplex PCR; TCRdb keeps in-frame clones, though not all of them. Clone size and V and J calls were adopted from that table, with D and trimming inferred from the DNA. The sample consists of 310,000 or so clones, 88% of them appearing once. This chain uses TRBV21-1 with TRBJ1-6; TRBD1, the table's D call, lacks a check against the DNA. TRBV21-1 is flagged as a pseudogene. Sequenced: peripheral blood. This sequence originates from a woman aged 50 to 65 with active or convalescent COVID-19. The CDR3 DNA reads as TGTGCCAGCAGCAAAGGGGGCAGGGTGATTGGGTCACCCCTCCACTTT. This gives the protein CASSKGGRVIGSPLHF.